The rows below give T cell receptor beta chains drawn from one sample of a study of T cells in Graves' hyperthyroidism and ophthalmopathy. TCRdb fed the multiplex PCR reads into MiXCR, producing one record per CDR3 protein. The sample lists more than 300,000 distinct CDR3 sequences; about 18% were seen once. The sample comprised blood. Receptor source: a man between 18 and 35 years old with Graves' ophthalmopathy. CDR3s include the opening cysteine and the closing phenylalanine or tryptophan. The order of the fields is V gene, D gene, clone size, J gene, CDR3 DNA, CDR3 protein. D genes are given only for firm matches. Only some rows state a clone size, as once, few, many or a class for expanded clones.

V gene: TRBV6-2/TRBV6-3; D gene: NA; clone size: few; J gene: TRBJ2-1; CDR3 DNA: TGTGCCAGCAGTTACGGAGGGGGGAATGGGAATGAGCAGTTCTTC; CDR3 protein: CASSYGGGNGNEQFF
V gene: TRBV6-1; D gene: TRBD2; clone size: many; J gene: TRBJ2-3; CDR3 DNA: TGTGCCAGCACTCAATCGGGAGGAGATACGCAGTATTTT; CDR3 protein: CASTQSGGDTQYF
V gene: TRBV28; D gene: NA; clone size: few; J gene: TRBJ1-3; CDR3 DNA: TGTGCCAGCAGTTTCGTCTCTGGAAACACCATATATTTT; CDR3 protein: CASSFVSGNTIYF
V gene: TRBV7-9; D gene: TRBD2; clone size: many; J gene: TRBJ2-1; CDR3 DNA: TGTGCCAGCAGCTTCGTACTAGCGGGCCGGGATGAGCAGTTCTTC; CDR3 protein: CASSFVLAGRDEQFF
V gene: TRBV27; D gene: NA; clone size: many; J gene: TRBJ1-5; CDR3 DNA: TGTGCCAGCAGTTTTCTTCCCGGGGGCGAAGGTCAGCCCCAGCATTTT; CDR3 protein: CASSFLPGGEGQPQHF
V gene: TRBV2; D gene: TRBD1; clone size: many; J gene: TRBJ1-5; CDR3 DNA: TGTGCCAGCAAGGGACAGGGGGCTAGCAATCAGCCCCAGCATTTT; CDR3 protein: CASKGQGASNQPQHF
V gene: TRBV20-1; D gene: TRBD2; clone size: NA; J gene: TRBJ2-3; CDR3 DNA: TGCAGTGCTAGAGATCTAGCGGGGGGAGGCACAGATACGCAGTATTTT; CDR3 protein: CSARDLAGGGTDTQYF
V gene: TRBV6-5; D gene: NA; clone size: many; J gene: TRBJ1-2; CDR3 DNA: TGTGCCAGCAGTTACTCGGACTCCGGGGTTAACTATGGCTACACCTTC; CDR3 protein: CASSYSDSGVNYGYTF
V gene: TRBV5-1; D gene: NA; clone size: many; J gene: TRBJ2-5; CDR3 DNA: TGCGCCAGCAGCTTGGACCCAGGTCAAGAGACCCAGTACTTC; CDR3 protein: CASSLDPGQETQYF
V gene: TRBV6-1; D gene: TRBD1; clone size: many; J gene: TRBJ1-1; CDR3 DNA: TGTGCCAGCAGTGCCGGGACAGATATAGAAGCTTTCTTT; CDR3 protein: CASSAGTDIEAFF
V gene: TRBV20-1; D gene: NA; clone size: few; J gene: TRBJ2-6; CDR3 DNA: TGCAGTGCTACCGGGGCCAACGTCCTGACTTTC; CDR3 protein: CSATGANVLTF